Listed here are 23 T cell receptor beta chains from one sample, sequenced in a study of preoperative IRX-2 immunotherapy in early breast cancer (dated by TCRdb to between 2018 and 2021). The library was made by the immunoSEQ multiplex PCR assay. Sourced from immuneACCESS, this table was stored by TCRdb with only in-frame sequences that have V and J called. A share of the clones is absent; for the studies checked, an unresolved V gene accounts for under half, and the remainder has no known explanation. In all, the sample holds some 19,000 clones, and approximately 80% of those were seen once. The biggest ten clones account for about 1.2% of the sample. The treatment or condition label corresponds to: preoperative locoregional IRX-2 cytokine immunotherapy. This specimen consisted of lymph node tissue, obtained after IRX-2 immunotherapy. The receptors here all came from a human donor with breast cancer.

This clone was recorded once. V gene TRBV18 combines with J gene TRBJ2-2; D is perhaps TRBD1 (6 bases). Germline lookup yields CDR1 KGHSH and CDR2 LQKENI. Trimming stripped 3 bases from V and 7 bases from J, with 15 bases between. The CDR3 has 15 amino acids. CDR3 sequence (DNA): TGTGCCAGCTCACCGGAACAGGGAAGTCACGGGGAGCTGTTTTTT. This sequence encodes CASSPEQGSHGELFF.

With regard to this clone: The junction and the germline gene differ at one end; a read error may be behind it. The chain carries TRBV6-8 and TRBJ2-2; maybe TRBD1 (5 bases). The CDR3 length is 14 residues. Germline-derived CDR1 and CDR2 are MNHGY and SAAAGT. As DNA, the CDR3 is TGTGCCAGCAGTGACTCCCAGGGCATCGGGGAGCTGTTTTTT. This translates into CASSDSQGIGELFF.

This chain joins TRBV7-5 and TRBJ1-1; the listed D gene, TRBD1, was not tested against the DNA. TRBV7-5 is marked as a pseudogene. CDR3 size: 16 residues. The CDR3 reads CASSRPGGQTNTEAFF. CDR3 in DNA: TGTGCCAGCAGCCGACCCGGAGGACAGACAAACACTGAAGCTTTCTTT.

The V and J genes are TRBV29-1 and TRBJ1-2, with D unresolved. From germline, CDR1 is SQVTM and CDR2 ANQGSEA. V lost 4 bases to trimming and J lost 3 bases, with 18 bases between them. The CDR3 length is 15 residues. CDR3 amino acids: CSVGVLQPGDYGYTF. CDR3 DNA: TGCAGCGTTGGGGTTTTACAGCCAGGCGACTATGGCTACACCTTC.

The V gene is TRBV6-8, the J gene TRBJ1-2; D not resolved. V dropped 9 bases and J dropped 8 bases, with 16 bases sitting between them. CDR3 length: 12 amino acids. Germline CDR1 is MNHGY and CDR2 is SAAAGT. The CDR3 DNA follows: TGTGCCAGTAGGTACAGATCAGACGGCTACACCTTC. This sequence encodes CASRYRSDGYTF.

DNA of the CDR3: TGTGCCAGCAGCCAAGAGTGGCCCAGCGAGCAGTACTTC. This encodes CASSQEWPSEQYF. The chain has TRBV14 and TRBJ2-7; D ambiguous. The CDR3 is made up of 13 amino acids. Germline V gene data show CDR1 as SGHDN and CDR2 as FVKESK. With 0 bases removed from V and 6 bases from J, the gap between germline ends came to 9 bases.

For the CDR3, the DNA is TGCGCCAGCAGCCTGCGGTCCGACAGGGGCTTCGGGTACAATGAGCAGTTCTTC. This encodes CASSLRSDRGFGYNEQFF. The V call is TRBV5-1, the J call TRBJ2-1, with 8 nucleotides matching TRBD1. Germline CDR1 SGHRS, CDR2 YFSETQ. V shed 4 bases, J shed 4 bases, and the junction held 16 bases outside the gene matches. CDR3 length: 18 amino acids.

The chain recombines TRBV1 with TRBJ1-2. TRBV1 corresponds to a pseudogene. CDR3 size: 12 residues. CDR3 nucleotides: TGCGCCAGCAGCCAGGACCGCTATGGCTACACCTTC. Its protein product is CASSQDRYGYTF.

The chain has TRBV11-3 and TRBJ1-2; 9 positions agree with TRBD1. The CDR3 is made up of 14 amino acids. Losses at the gene ends were 1 base for V and 4 bases for J; bases not matched to a gene: 1. CDR1 is SGHNT, CDR2 YENEEA, per germline. The CDR3 loop is CASSLGDRVYGYTF. CDR3 nucleotides: TGTGCCAGCAGCTTAGGGGACAGGGTCTATGGCTACACCTTC.

The V and J genes are TRBV4-1 and TRBJ2-4; perhaps TRBD1 as D (5 bases). Germline lookup yields CDR1 MGHRA and CDR2 YSYEKL. The CDR3 loop spans 19 amino acids. V lost 1 base to trimming and J lost 2 bases, with 21 bases between them. In nucleotides, the CDR3 is TGCGCCAGCAGCCAAGGACTTTCTTGGGGCCGGACACCCAAAAACATTCAGTACTTC. Its protein product is CASSQGLSWGRTPKNIQYF.

The CDR3 sequence is CASSPVGATNEKLFF. CDR3 nucleotide sequence: TGCGCCAGCAGCCCGGTCGGGGCAACTAATGAAAAACTGTTTTTT. The chain carries TRBV4-1 and TRBJ1-4; no clear D gene. With 4 bases removed from V and 0 bases from J, the gap between germline ends came to 9 bases. Germline loops: CDR1 MGHRA, CDR2 YSYEKL. The CDR3 contains 15 residues.

The chain has TRBV28 and TRBJ1-2; D is unresolved. This CDR3 contains 16 residues. V was pared by 5 bases and J by 0 bases, with 16 bases between. Germline values: CDR1 MDHEN, CDR2 SYDVKM. The CDR3 DNA reads TGTGCCAGCAGTCCCCATATCGGCCCATCTAACTATGGCTACACCTTC. This codes for CASSPHIGPSNYGYTF.

This rearrangement joins TRBV28 to TRBJ2-5; 7 bases map to TRBD1. The CDR3 spans 13 residues. Trimming at V came to 5 bases and at J to 4 bases, leaving 4 bases not matched to a gene. Looked up from germline, CDR1 is MDHEN and CDR2 is SYDVKM. The CDR3 loop reads CASSRQGAETQYF. The CDR3, as DNA: TGTGCCAGCAGTCGACAGGGTGCAGAGACCCAGTACTTC.

The rearrangement joins TRBV9 to TRBJ1-3; a possible D gene is TRBD1 (5 bases). The CDR3 spans 16 residues. CDR1 is SGDLS and CDR2 is YYNGEE in the germline V gene. Trimming removed 3 bases from V and 0 bases from J, with 13 bases in between. The chain's CDR3 is CASSATGRSSGNTIYF. In DNA form, the CDR3 reads TGTGCCAGCAGCGCAACGGGACGGAGCTCTGGAAACACCATATATTTT. Complete variable domain (other parts from reference TRBV9 and TRBJ1-3): DSGVTQTPKHLITATGQRVTLRCSPRSGDLSVYWYQQSLDQGLQFLIQYYNGEERAKGNILERFSAQQFPDLHSELNLSSLELGDSALYFCASSATGRSSGNTIYFGEGSWLTVV.

This chain links TRBV2 with TRBJ2-7, with TRBD1 as a possible D gene (6 bases). V was shortened by 4 bases and J by 3 bases, with 7 bases between the two germline ends. Germline V gene sequence: CDR1 SNHLY, CDR2 FYNNEI. The CDR3 length is 12 residues. This CDR3 is CASSGQVYEQYF. The CDR3 DNA follows: TGTGCCAGCAGTGGACAGGTCTACGAGCAGTACTTC.

The genes are TRBV18 and TRBJ1-1; a possible D gene is TRBD1 (5 bases). The length of the CDR3 is 13 residues. V lost 0 bases to trimming and J lost 11 bases, with 13 bases between them. Germline assignment: CDR1 KGHSH and CDR2 LQKENI. CDR3 in DNA: TGTGCCAGCTCACCACCGGGGACTAACGGGGCTTTCTTT. Encoded protein: CASSPPGTNGAFF.

This sequence joins TRBV29-1 and TRBJ2-3; D gene unclear. V lost 7 bases and J lost 4, with 15 bases in between. This CDR3 has 13 residues. From germline, CDR1 is SQVTM and CDR2 ANQGSEA. CDR3 in amino acids: CSAEGIVADTQYF. The CDR3 DNA is TGCAGCGCCGAAGGTATTGTCGCAGATACGCAGTATTTT.

This chain connects TRBV6-8 to TRBJ1-6; 7 nucleotides match TRBD1. CDR1 MNHGY and CDR2 SAAAGT come from the germline V gene. This CDR3 is 16 amino acids long. J gave up 4 bases and V 4 bases, and 7 bases lay outside the gene matches. CDR3 in amino acids: CASSSPKGQYNSPLHF. For the CDR3, the DNA is TGTGCCAGCAGTTCACCGAAGGGACAGTATAATTCACCCCTCCACTTT.

J is TRBJ2-1 and V is TRBV12-5; 8 bases map to TRBD1. V lost 0 bases, J lost 7 bases, and 8 bases stayed unmatched. The CDR3 is 16 residues long. Germline lookup yields CDR1 LGHNT and CDR2 FRNRAP. CDR3 amino acids: CASGLVPTTGANEQFF. The DNA of the CDR3 is TGTGCTAGTGGTTTGGTACCGACGACAGGGGCAAATGAGCAGTTCTTC.

The rearrangement uses TRBV6-8 and TRBJ1-1; D is possibly TRBD1 (6 bases). The CDR3 covers 15 residues. Germline V gives CDR1 MNHGY, CDR2 SAAAGT. V lost 7 bases to trimming and J lost 2 bases, with 17 bases between them. The CDR3 region has the DNA TGTGCCAGCACGGTGAGGGGGGACAAAAACACTGAAGCTTTCTTT. Translated, it gives CASTVRGDKNTEAFF.

The chain joins TRBV4-1 to TRBJ1-5, with D hard to call. The CDR3 runs 15 residues. CDR1 and CDR2 (germline): MGHRA, YSYEKL. V was clipped by 4 bases and J by 0 bases, with 10 bases between them. CDR3 protein: CASSPKGDSNQPQHF. The CDR3, as DNA: TGCGCCAGCAGCCCTAAAGGTGATAGCAATCAGCCCCAGCATTTT.

This clone was picked up a small number of times. The V and J genes are TRBV2 and TRBJ1-3; the D is unclear. The CDR3 length is 14 residues. CDR1 SNHLY and CDR2 FYNNEI come from the germline V gene. V lost 3 bases and J 7 bases, leaving 13 bases between the germline ends. The CDR3 sequence is CASSEDYSDNTIYF. CDR3 in DNA: TGTGCCAGCAGTGAGGACTATTCAGACAACACCATATATTTT.

The V call is TRBV11-3, the J call TRBJ2-5; 8 nucleotides match TRBD2. The V gene's germline CDR1 is SGHNT and CDR2 YENEEA. J was trimmed by 2 bases and V by 5 bases; bases with no gene match: 7. CDR3 length equals 15 residues. This CDR3 reads CASSQTSEPQETQYF. The CDR3 nucleotides read TGTGCCAGCAGCCAGACTAGCGAACCACAAGAGACCCAGTACTTC.